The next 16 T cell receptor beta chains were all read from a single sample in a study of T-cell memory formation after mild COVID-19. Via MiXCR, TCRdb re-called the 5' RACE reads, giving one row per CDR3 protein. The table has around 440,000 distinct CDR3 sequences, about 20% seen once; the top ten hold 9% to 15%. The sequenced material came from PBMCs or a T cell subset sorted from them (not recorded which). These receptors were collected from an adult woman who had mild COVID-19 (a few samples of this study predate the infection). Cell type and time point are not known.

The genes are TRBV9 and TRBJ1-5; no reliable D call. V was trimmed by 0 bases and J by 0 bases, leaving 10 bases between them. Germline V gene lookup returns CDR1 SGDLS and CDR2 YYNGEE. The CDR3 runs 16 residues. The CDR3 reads CASSVDAHSSNQPQHF. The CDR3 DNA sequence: TGTGCCAGCAGCGTAGATGCACATTCTAGCAATCAGCCCCAGCATTTT.

CDR3 coding DNA: TGTGCCAGCAGCCTTAGCGGGAGGGCGGGCACCGGGGAGCTGTTTTTT. Its protein is CASSLSGRAGTGELFF. The chain joins TRBV7-2 to TRBJ2-2; 11 bases align to TRBD2. The germline CDR1 and CDR2 sequences are SGHTA and FQGNSA. This CDR3 has 16 residues. Trimming removed 5 bases from V and 4 bases from J; junction bases left unmatched: 6. The full variable domain, rest sourced from reference TRBV7-2 and TRBJ2-2, is GAGVSQSPSNKVTEKGKDVELRCDPISGHTALYWYRQSLGQGLEFLIYFQGNSAPDKSGLPSDRFSAERTGGSVSTLTIQRTQQEDSAVYLCASSLSGRAGTGELFFGEGSRLTVL.

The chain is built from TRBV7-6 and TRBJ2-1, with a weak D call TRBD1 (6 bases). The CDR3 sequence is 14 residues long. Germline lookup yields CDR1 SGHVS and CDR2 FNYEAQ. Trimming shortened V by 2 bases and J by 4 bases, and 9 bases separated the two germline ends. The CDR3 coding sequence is TGTGCCAGCAGCTTACGGGACACTTACAATGAGCAGTTCTTC. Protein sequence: CASSLRDTYNEQFF. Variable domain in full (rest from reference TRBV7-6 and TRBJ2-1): GAGVSQSPRYKVTKRGQDVALRCDPISGHVSLYWYRQALGQGPEFLTYFNYEAQQDKSGLPNDRFSAERPEGSISTLTIQRTEQRDSAMYRCASSLRDTYNEQFFGPGTRLTVL.

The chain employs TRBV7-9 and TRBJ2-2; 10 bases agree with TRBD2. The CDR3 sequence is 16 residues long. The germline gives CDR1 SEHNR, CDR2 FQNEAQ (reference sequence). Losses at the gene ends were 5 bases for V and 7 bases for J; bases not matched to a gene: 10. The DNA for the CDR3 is TGTGCCAGCAGCGAACCGGGACTAGCGTTGAACGGGGAGCTGTTTTTT. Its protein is CASSEPGLALNGELFF. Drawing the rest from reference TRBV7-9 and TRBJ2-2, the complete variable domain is DTGVSQNPRHKITKRGQNVTFRCDPISEHNRLYWYRQTLGQGPEFLTYFQNEAQLEKSRLLSDRFSAERPKGSFSTLEIQRTEQGDSAMYLCASSEPGLALNGELFFGEGSRLTVL.

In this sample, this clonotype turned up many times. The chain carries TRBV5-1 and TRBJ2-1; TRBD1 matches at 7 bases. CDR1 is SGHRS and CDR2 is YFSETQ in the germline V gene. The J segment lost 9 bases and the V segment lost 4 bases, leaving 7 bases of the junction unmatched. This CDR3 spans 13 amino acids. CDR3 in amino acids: CASSPGWDSEQFF. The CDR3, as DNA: TGCGCCAGCAGCCCTGGGTGGGACAGTGAGCAGTTCTTC.

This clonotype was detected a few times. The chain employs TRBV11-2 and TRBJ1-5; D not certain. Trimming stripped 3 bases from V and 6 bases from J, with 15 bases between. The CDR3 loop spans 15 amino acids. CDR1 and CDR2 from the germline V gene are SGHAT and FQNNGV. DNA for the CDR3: TGTGCCAGCAGCTTGATCGGAGCTGACGTTCAGCCCCAGCATTTT. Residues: CASSLIGADVQPQHF.

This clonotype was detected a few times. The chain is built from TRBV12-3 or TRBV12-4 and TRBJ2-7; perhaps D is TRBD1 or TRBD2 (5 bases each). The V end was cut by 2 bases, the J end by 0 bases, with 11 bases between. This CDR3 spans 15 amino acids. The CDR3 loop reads CASSLTRDVSYEQYF. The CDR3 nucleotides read TGTGCCAGCAGTTTAACCCGGGACGTCTCCTACGAGCAGTACTTC.

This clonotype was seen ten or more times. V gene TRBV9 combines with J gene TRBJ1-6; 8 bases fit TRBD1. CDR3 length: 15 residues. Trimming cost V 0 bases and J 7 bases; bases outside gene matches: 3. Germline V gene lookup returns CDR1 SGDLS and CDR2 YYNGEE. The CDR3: CASSVGTGFNSPLHF. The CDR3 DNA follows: TGTGCCAGCAGCGTAGGGACAGGGTTCAATTCACCCCTCCACTTT.

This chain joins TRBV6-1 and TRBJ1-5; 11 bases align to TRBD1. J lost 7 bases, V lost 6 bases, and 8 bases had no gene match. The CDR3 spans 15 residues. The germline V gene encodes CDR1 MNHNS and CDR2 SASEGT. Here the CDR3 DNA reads TGTGCCAGCAGAGCGGGACAGGGGGTATGGCAGCCCCAGCATTTT. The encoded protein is CASRAGQGVWQPQHF.

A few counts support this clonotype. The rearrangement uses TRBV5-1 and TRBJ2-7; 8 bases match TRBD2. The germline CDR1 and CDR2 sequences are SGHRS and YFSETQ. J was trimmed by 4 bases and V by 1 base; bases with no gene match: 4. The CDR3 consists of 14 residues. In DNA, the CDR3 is TGCGCCAGCAGCTTGAGTAGCGGGGTTTACGAGCAGTACTTC. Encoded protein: CASSLSSGVYEQYF.

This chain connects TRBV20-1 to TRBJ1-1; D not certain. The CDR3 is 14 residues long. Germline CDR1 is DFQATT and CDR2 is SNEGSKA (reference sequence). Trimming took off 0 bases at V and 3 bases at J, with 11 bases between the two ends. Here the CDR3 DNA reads TGCAGTGCTAGAGAACGGACGGTCTACACTGAAGCTTTCTTT. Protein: CSARERTVYTEAFF.

CDR3 region: CASSARLGASSMNTEAFF. The CDR3 DNA follows: TGTGCCAGTAGTGCCCGACTTGGGGCTTCTTCTATGAACACTGAAGCTTTCTTT. The chain carries TRBV19 and TRBJ1-1, with D perhaps matching TRBD1 (5 bases). V lost 5 bases and J 0 bases, leaving 22 bases between the germline ends. The CDR3 has 18 residues. The germline V gene has CDR1 LNHDA and CDR2 SQIVND (reference sequence).

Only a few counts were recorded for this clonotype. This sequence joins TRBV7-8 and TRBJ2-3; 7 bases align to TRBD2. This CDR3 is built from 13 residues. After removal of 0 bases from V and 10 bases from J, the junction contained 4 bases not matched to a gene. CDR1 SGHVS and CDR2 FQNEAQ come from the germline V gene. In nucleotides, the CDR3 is TGTGCCAGCAGCTTAGCGGGAGGGTATGCGCAGTATTTT. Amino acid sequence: CASSLAGGYAQYF.

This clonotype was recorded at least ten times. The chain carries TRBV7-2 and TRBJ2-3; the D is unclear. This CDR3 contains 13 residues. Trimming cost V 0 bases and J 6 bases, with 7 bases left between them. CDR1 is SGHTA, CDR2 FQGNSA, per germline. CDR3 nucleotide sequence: TGTGCCAGCAGCTTAGCTAGGGTTGATACGCAGTATTTT. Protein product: CASSLARVDTQYF.

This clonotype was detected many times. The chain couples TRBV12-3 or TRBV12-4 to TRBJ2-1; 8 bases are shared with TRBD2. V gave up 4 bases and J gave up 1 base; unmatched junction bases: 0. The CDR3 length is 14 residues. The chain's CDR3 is CASSSSGSYNEQFF. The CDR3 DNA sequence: TGTGCCAGCAGTTCTAGCGGGTCCTACAATGAGCAGTTCTTC.

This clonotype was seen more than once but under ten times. The CDR3: CSARSGQGVNQPQHF. The CDR3 DNA follows: TGCAGTGCTAGATCCGGACAGGGGGTCAATCAGCCCCAGCATTTT. The chain links TRBV20-1 to TRBJ1-5; 10 nucleotides align to TRBD1. The CDR3 is made up of 15 amino acids. CDR1 DFQATT and CDR2 SNEGSKA come from the germline V gene (reference sequence). J lost 3 bases, V lost 2 bases, and 4 bases had no gene match.